The rows below give T cell receptor beta chains drawn from one sample of a study of cytomegalovirus exposure and HLA in healthy donors. TCRdb keeps only in-frame clones here, not all; method: immunoSEQ multiplex PCR. The sample consists of over 130,000 clones, 70% to 90% of them appearing once. Sequenced sample: PBMCs. Receptors originate from a middle-aged woman in good health and CMV-seronegative. Each CDR3 is given with its conserved first and last residue. The D gene is left open where the match is weak. A row's size may be missing; if present it is once, few, many or a size class.

TRBJ2-7	NA	NA	TRBV21-1	TGTGCCAGCAGGACAGGGCTCCGCGAGCAGTACTTC	CASRTGLREQYF
TRBJ2-3	TRBD1	NA	TRBV29-1	TGCAGCGTGACCCCAGGACAGGGGGCAACAGATACGCAGTATTTT	CSVTPGQGATDTQYF
TRBJ2-1	NA	once	TRBV27	TGTGCCAGCAGTTTGACAGCAAACAATGAGCAGTTCTTC	CASSLTANNEQFF
TRBJ2-7	TRBD2	NA	TRBV11-2	TGTGCCAGCAGCTTAGTATTAGCGGGAGTGTACGAGCAGTACTTC	CASSLVLAGVYEQYF
TRBJ1-5	NA	once	TRBV6-1	TGTGCCAGCAGCCAAGGGGCAGCTAGCAATCAGCCCCAGCATTTT	CASSQGAASNQPQHF
TRBJ1-3	TRBD1	NA	TRBV30	TGTGCCTGGATAAGGACAGGGGTCGGAAACACCATATATTTT	CAWIRTGVGNTIYF
TRBJ1-3	TRBD1	NA	TRBV2	TGTGCCAGCACGGGACAGGCGAAAGGCGGAAACACCATATATTTT	CASTGQAKGGNTIYF
TRBJ2-7	NA	NA	TRBV28	TGTGCCAGCAAACTACGGCTCGGCGAGCAGTACTTC	CASKLRLGEQYF
TRBJ2-7	NA	NA	TRBV11-2	TGTGCCAGCAGCTCCGATTGGACATTAACCTACGAGCAGTACTTC	CASSSDWTLTYEQYF
TRBJ2-5	TRBD1	once	TRBV28	TGTGCCAGCAGCCTGACTTGGGGGACAGAAAGGACCCAGTACTTC	CASSLTWGTERTQYF
TRBJ2-7	TRBD2	NA	TRBV6-5	TGTGCCAGCAGAGACGGCGGGGGGAAGTACGAGCAGTACTTC	CASRDGGGKYEQYF
TRBJ2-1	NA	NA	TRBV28	TGTGCCAGCAGTCCCTGGGGAGGTTCTTACAATGAGCAGTTCTTC	CASSPWGGSYNEQFF
TRBJ1-5	NA	NA	TRBV2	TGTGCCAGCAGTACCAGGGTGAGCAGCAATCAGCCCCAGCATTTT	CASSTRVSSNQPQHF
TRBJ1-2	NA	few	TRBV5-5	TGTGCCAGCAGCCAGCCGGGAACCTACTATGGCTACACCTTC	CASSQPGTYYGYTF
TRBJ2-1	TRBD2	NA	TRBV9	TGTGCCAGCAGCGTCTCCCCGGCGGGAGATGATGAGCAGTTCTTC	CASSVSPAGDDEQFF
TRBJ2-5	NA	NA	TRBV7-9	TGTTCCAGCAGCTTAGGAGTAGTCGAGACCCAGTACTTC	CSSSLGVVETQYF
TRBJ2-5	TRBD2	once	TRBV7-7	TGTGCTAGCAGCTCAGGACTAGCGGGAGGTGAAGAGACCCAGTACTTC	CASSSGLAGGEETQYF
TRBJ2-7	TRBD2	once	TRBV10-3	TGTGCCATCAGTGACCCATGGACTAGCAAAGGCGAGCAGTACTTC	CAISDPWTSKGEQYF
TRBJ1-1	NA	once	TRBV6-1	TGTGCCAGCAGTAAGACGGGAGTAGACACTGAAGCTTTCTTT	CASSKTGVDTEAFF
TRBJ2-7	TRBD2	NA	TRBV28	TGTGCCAGCAGCAGCGGGAGTTTGGTCTACGAGCAGTACTTC	CASSSGSLVYEQYF
TRBJ1-1	NA	NA	TRBV13	TGTGCCAGCAGCTTAGTAACTGAAGCTTTCTTT	CASSLVTEAFF
TRBJ2-4	TRBD2	NA	TRBV5-4	TGTGCCAGCAGCTTGCGGACCACTAGCGGTATAGCCAAAAACATTCAGTACTTC	CASSLRTTSGIAKNIQYF
TRBJ2-3	TRBD2	few	TRBV7-8	TGTGCCAGCAGCTTATCATCTAGCGGGAATACGCAGTATTTT	CASSLSSSGNTQYF
TRBJ2-3	TRBD2	NA	TRBV7-2	TGTGCCTTCTCGGGAGGGCCGGCAGATACGCAGTATTTT	CAFSGGPADTQYF
TRBJ2-7	TRBD1	NA	TRBV10-3	TGTGCCATCTCGGGGAACGCCGCGACAGGGAGCTCCTACGAGCAGTACTTC	CAISGNAATGSSYEQYF
TRBJ1-1	TRBD1	NA	TRBV30	TGTGCCTGGACAGGGGACAGGAGAATGAACACTGAAGCTTTCTTT	CAWTGDRRMNTEAFF
TRBJ2-2	NA	NA	TRBV11-3	TGTGCCAGCAGGGGGGGGAACACCGGGGAGCTGTTTTTT	CASRGGNTGELFF
TRBJ1-2	NA	NA	TRBV6-5	TGTGCCAGCCGACCCCGAGGGAGTTCTGAAGGCTACACCTTC	CASRPRGSSEGYTF
TRBJ1-2	NA	NA	TRBV6-5	TGTGCCAGCAGCCCGGGAAGCTATGGCTACACCTTC	CASSPGSYGYTF
TRBJ2-7	TRBD1	NA	TRBV2	TGTGCCACCGGACAGGGGGCGTACGAGCAGTACTTC	CATGQGAYEQYF
TRBJ2-1	NA	NA	TRBV28	TGTGCCAGCAGAATTGCGGGGGCGGAGCAGTTCTTC	CASRIAGAEQFF
TRBJ2-3	NA	NA	TRBV10-3	TGTGCCATCAGTGAGTGGCGGAGCGGCACAGATACGCAGTATTTT	CAISEWRSGTDTQYF
TRBJ1-1	TRBD1	NA	TRBV30	TGTGCCTGGACTCCCAGGGGACAGGGTGCTGAAGCTTTCTTT	CAWTPRGQGAEAFF
TRBJ1-5	NA	NA	TRBV6-5	TGTGCCAGCGCATCTGCGGGGGGCGGGGGTCAGCCCCAGCATTTT	CASASAGGGGQPQHF
TRBJ2-1	TRBD2	few	TRBV7-9	TGTGCCAGCAGCTTATGGGAGGGAGGGGTGGGTGAGCAGTTCTTC	CASSLWEGGVGEQFF
TRBJ1-5	TRBD1	NA	TRBV6-5	TGTGCCAGCAGTTATCCCGGGACAGGGAATCAGCCCCAGCATTTT	CASSYPGTGNQPQHF
TRBJ2-1	NA	NA	TRBV21-1	TGTGCCAGCAGCATTAAGGAAGGAGAAGCATCCTACAATGAGCAGTTCTTC	CASSIKEGEASYNEQFF
TRBJ2-7	TRBD1	NA	TRBV7-9	TGTGCCAGCAGTCGTACAGGGGACGAGCAGTACTTC	CASSRTGDEQYF
TRBJ2-1	TRBD2	once	TRBV7-9	TGTGCCAGCAGCTGGACTAGCGGTAACAATGAGCAGTTCTTC	CASSWTSGNNEQFF
TRBJ1-1	TRBD1	NA	TRBV5-5	TGTGCCAGCAGCTATCCGGGACAGGGAATATCTGAAGCTTTCTTT	CASSYPGQGISEAFF
TRBJ1-6	NA	NA	TRBV6-5	TGTGCCAGCAAAAAGCCCCCCCGGGAACCCCTCCACTTT	CASKKPPREPLHF
TRBJ2-1	TRBD2	NA	TRBV5-7	TGTGCCAGCAGCTCAGTGGGCTTAGCGGGAGAAATCGGTTACAATGAGCAGTTCTTC	CASSSVGLAGEIGYNEQFF